This TCR beta chain emerged from a study of blood T cell repertoires in COVID-19. On the study more broadly: Collection of acute and convalescent COVID-19 samples took place in the United States, Italy and Spain.

The length of the CDR3 is 12 residues. V was shortened by 4 bases and J by 7 bases, with 8 bases between the two germline ends. CDR1 and CDR2 (germline): SNHLY, FYNNEI. Generated by immunoSEQ multiplex PCR, the TCRdb table keeps only in-frame clones and is missing some. This sample yields over 150,000 clones, of which roughly 81% are seen a single time; approximately 2.6% belongs to the top ten. Patients in Seattle were enrolled during active infection, then followed longitudinally. Sequencing was carried out using peripheral blood. This clonotype was obtained from an elderly woman with COVID-19, enrolled during active disease. The V and J genes are TRBV2 and TRBJ2-1; tentative D call: TRBD2 (5 bases). CDR3 residues: CASSGSGNEQFF. The DNA of the CDR3 is TGTGCCAGCAGTGGAAGCGGTAATGAGCAGTTCTTC.